This T cell receptor (beta chain) was found in a study of naive and memory T cell subsets. The study's findings and limits: Possibly reflecting memory cells re-expressing CD45RA, a few larger clonotypes occurred in naive repertoires, especially CD8. In CD4 and CD8 cells, diversity dropped from naive through EMRA. Over 85% of naive TCR sequences appeared only once, unlike memory subsets.

This CDR3 contains 11 residues. Deletions cut 3 bases from V and 5 bases from J, with 4 bases between. CDR1 and CDR2 (germline): SEHNR, FQNEAQ (reference sequence). The table lists this clonotype with a few counts. The antigen is undetermined. Alpha and beta libraries were amplified separately from the second PCR onward. CMV status came from CD4+ IFNgamma after overnight CMV lysate stimulation. An equimolar mix of two oligonucleotides served as the beta constant-region primer for TRBC1 and TRBC2. Nested alpha and beta constant-region primers with the SP2 primer drove four PCR rounds on ligated cDNA. MiXCR was run by TCRdb on the UMI-ligation and nested PCR reads, yielding one entry per CDR3 protein. Seen here are more than 95,000 distinct CDR3 sequences, around 13% observed once, and the top ten hold approximately 3%.

The chain joins TRBV7-9 to TRBJ2-5; D call uncertain. The TCR originated in a human donor in good health. Sequencing was performed on naive CD8+ T cells from blood. CDR3 sequence (DNA): TGTGCCAGCAGCTTGTTTGAGACCCAGTACTTC. This translates into CASSLFETQYF.